The sequence of this TCR beta chain was determined in a study of OX40 agonist ivuxolimab in advanced cancers. The repertoire was sequenced with immunoSEQ multiplex PCR; TCRdb's copy has only in-frame clones and lacks some. The data contain about 80,000 clones, approximately 90% of them seen just once; the ten biggest clones take up approximately 0.7%. Trimming removed 6 bases from V and 3 bases from J, with 14 bases in between. The CDR3 spans 15 residues. In germline, CDR1 is MNHNS, CDR2 SASEGT. Notes on the study in general: Both blood CD4+ and CD8+ T cells showed clonal growth by week 6 at 0.1 to 3.0 mg/kg.

In the case of this clone: Its cognate antigen is unknown.

The chain has TRBV6-1 and TRBJ1-4; tentatively, D is TRBD1 (6 bases). The receptor comes from an adult with an advanced solid tumor such as melanoma, head and neck, liver or kidney cancer. The material was CD4+ or CD8+ T cells sorted from blood, obtained in a trial of the OX40 agonist ivuxolimab. In nucleotides, the CDR3 is TGTGCCAGCAGGATGGGGGGGGCGGCTAATGAAAAACTGTTTTTT. It is translated as CASRMGGAANEKLFF.